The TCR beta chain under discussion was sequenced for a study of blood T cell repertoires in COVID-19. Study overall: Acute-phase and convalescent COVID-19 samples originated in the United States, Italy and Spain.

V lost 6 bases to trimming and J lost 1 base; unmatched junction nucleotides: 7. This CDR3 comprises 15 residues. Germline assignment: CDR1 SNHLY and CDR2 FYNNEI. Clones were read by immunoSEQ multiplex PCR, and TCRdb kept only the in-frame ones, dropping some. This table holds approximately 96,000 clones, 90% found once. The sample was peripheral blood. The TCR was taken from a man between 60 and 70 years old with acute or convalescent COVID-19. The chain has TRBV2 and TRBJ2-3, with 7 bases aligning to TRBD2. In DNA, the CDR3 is TGTGCCAGCAGGCCCTTGGGGGGGGGCACAGATACGCAGTATTTT. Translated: CASRPLGGGTDTQYF.